A selection of T cell receptor beta chains follows, all from one sample in a study of CXCR3-negative and CXCR3-positive naive CD8 T cells. With the 5' RACE reads reprocessed, TCRdb shows one record per CDR3 protein and no DNA. The repertoire table contains about 130,000 distinct CDR3 sequences. Sequencing was performed on naive CXCR3- CD8+ T cells from blood. These receptors all stem from a human donor in good health. Some clones in this sample may be carry-over from other donors' samples. Both conserved end residues are part of each CDR3.

j_gene	v_gene	CDR3aa
TRBJ2-3	TRBV5-1	CASSRGPSGSDTQYF
TRBJ2-7	TRBV7-2	CASSASGHSYEQYF
TRBJ2-6	TRBV14	CASRELDRTSGANVLTF
TRBJ2-5	TRBV9	CASSVTWGAQETQYF
TRBJ1-1	TRBV9	CASSGDRGLVNTEAFF
TRBJ2-7	TRBV7-3	CASSLTSGEQYF
TRBJ2-5	TRBV5-1	CASSFRLAGGETQYF
TRBJ2-1	TRBV13	CASSWGLENEQFF
TRBJ2-1	TRBV4-3	CASSQTGLDEQFF
TRBJ1-1	TRBV18	CASSPAGPEAFF
TRBJ2-3	TRBV28	CASSFSGFDTQYF
TRBJ1-5	TRBV5-1	CASSLDWGAGQPQHF
TRBJ2-1	TRBV29-1	CSVEGVFRQPSYNEQFF
TRBJ2-2	TRBV3-1	CASRDTGNTGELFF
TRBJ2-1	TRBV20-1	CSARDRSRSSYNEQFF
TRBJ2-1	TRBV7-3	CASSLQRGAPGRASSYNEQFF
TRBJ2-3	TRBV24-1	CATTREGEDTQYF